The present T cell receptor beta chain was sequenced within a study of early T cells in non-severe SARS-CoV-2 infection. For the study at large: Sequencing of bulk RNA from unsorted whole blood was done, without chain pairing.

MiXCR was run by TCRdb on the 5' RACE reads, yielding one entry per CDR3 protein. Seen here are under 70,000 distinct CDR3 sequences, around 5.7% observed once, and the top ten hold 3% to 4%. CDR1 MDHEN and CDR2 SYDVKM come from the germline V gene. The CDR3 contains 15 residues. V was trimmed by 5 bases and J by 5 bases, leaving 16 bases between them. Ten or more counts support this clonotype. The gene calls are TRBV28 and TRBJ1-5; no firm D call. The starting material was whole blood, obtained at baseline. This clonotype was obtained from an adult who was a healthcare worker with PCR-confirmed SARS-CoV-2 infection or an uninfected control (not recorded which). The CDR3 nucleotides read TGTGCCAGCAGTCTTCCCGGCGGAGCGTATCAGCCCCAGCATTTT. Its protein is CASSLPGGAYQPQHF. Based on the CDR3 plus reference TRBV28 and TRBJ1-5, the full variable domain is DVKVTQSSRYLVKRTGEKVFLECVQDMDHENMFWYRQDPGLGLRLIYFSYDVKMKEKGDIPEGYSVSREKKERFSLILESASTNQTSMYLCASSLPGGAYQPQHFGDGTRLSIL.